What follows are 23 T cell receptor beta chains derived from one specimen sequenced in a study of CD8 T cells in Susac syndrome. After extraction with the RNeasy kit, roughly 0.5 to 1 ug of the RNA was reverse transcribed using random hexamers. From the immunoSEQ multiplex PCR reads, TCRdb called clonotypes with MiXCR, one entry per CDR3 protein. The table has a few hundred thousand distinct CDR3 sequences, approximately 85% seen once; the top ten hold roughly 0.1%. The sequencing sample was made of CD8+ T cells from PBMCs. Every receptor here comes from a human donor with multiple sclerosis.

Here the CDR3 reads CATSSSPGLRSGDEQFF. CDR3 bases: TGTGCCACCAGCAGCTCCCCGGGACTCCGGAGCGGGGATGAGCAGTTCTTC. V and J are TRBV15 and TRBJ2-1; 7 bases fit TRBD2. The CDR3 length is 17 residues. Trimming cost V 3 bases and J 8 bases; bases outside gene matches: 16. Germline CDR1 and CDR2: LNHNV and YYDKDF (reference sequence).

This clonotype was found once. The chain carries TRBV29-1 and TRBJ2-5; D unclear. This CDR3 comprises 15 residues. Per the germline V gene, CDR1 is SQVTM and CDR2 is ANQGSEA. V was trimmed by 2 bases and J by 1 base, leaving 14 bases between them. The CDR3 DNA sequence: TGCAGCGTTGAAAGAATTAGGCAGGCCCAAGAGACCCAGTACTTC. Amino acids: CSVERIRQAQETQYF.

The CDR3 is CASSPWTGGFENEQFF. As DNA, the CDR3 is TGTGCCAGCAGCCCGTGGACAGGGGGATTTGAAAATGAGCAGTTCTTC. The chain couples TRBV7-9 to TRBJ2-1; 10 bases align to TRBD1. Germline V CDR1 and CDR2: SEHNR, FQNEAQ (reference sequence). Trimming cost V 5 bases and J 7 bases; bases outside gene matches: 11. The CDR3 length is 16 residues. Variable domain in full (rest from reference TRBV7-9 and TRBJ2-1): DTGVSQNPRHKITKRGQNVTFRCDPISEHNRLYWYRQTLGQGPEFLTYFQNEAQLEKSRLLSDRFSAERPKGSFSTLEIQRTEQGDSAMYLCASSPWTGGFENEQFFGPGTRLTVL.

The sample holds one count of this clonotype. The gene calls are TRBV24-1 and TRBJ2-3, with D possibly TRBD1 on 5 matching bases. The V end was cut by 2 bases, the J end by 0 bases, with 11 bases between. CDR3 length: 16 amino acids. CDR1 KGHDR and CDR2 SFDVKD come from the germline V gene. The CDR3 loop is CATSDSDTSSTDTQYF. The CDR3 coding sequence is TGTGCCACCAGTGATTCGGACACCTCTAGCACAGATACGCAGTATTTT.

This sequence joins TRBV6-1 and TRBJ1-2, with a weak D call TRBD1 (5 bases). Germline CDR1 reads MNHNS; CDR2 reads SASEGT. CDR3 length: 11 amino acids. V gave up 10 bases and J gave up 4 bases, with 10 bases separating them. The CDR3 sequence: CAIQGFYGYTF. The CDR3 bases are TGTGCCATCCAGGGTTTCTATGGCTACACCTTC.

The chain combines TRBV5-5 with TRBJ2-7; TRBD2 aligns across 7 bases. The length of the CDR3 is 17 residues. Germline assignment: CDR1 SGHKS and CDR2 YYEKEE (reference sequence). Trimming took 0 bases from V and 0 from J; bases not matched to a gene: 9. The CDR3 sequence is CASSLDGQRGNSYEQYF. CDR3 nucleotide sequence: TGTGCCAGCAGCTTGGACGGTCAGCGGGGTAACTCCTACGAGCAGTACTTC.

The rearrangement joins TRBV19 to TRBJ2-1; the D gene is possibly TRBD2 (7 bases). V was pared by 6 bases and J by 4 bases, with 19 bases between. The CDR3 spans 16 residues. The germline CDR1 and CDR2 sequences are LNHDA and SQIVND (reference sequence). The CDR3, as DNA: TGTGCCAGTAGCGGGGCGGGGGCCTCACAATACAATGAGCAGTTCTTC. It yields the protein CASSGAGASQYNEQFF.

The V and J genes are TRBV12-3 or TRBV12-4 and TRBJ2-3; 8 bases map to TRBD2. The CDR3 is made up of 13 amino acids. The trim removed 9 bases at V and 3 bases at J, leaving 5 bases unmatched. The CDR3 reads CASHGGGTDTQYF. The CDR3 nucleotides read TGTGCCAGTCACGGGGGGGGTACAGATACGCAGTATTTT.

The chain employs TRBV30 and TRBJ1-1; 8 positions match TRBD1. This CDR3 is built from 12 residues. Germline-derived CDR1 and CDR2 are GTSNPN and SVGIG (reference sequence). V lost 5 bases to trimming and J lost 7 bases; unmatched junction nucleotides: 6. The CDR3 loop is CAWAGQAIEAFF. The CDR3 DNA sequence: TGTGCCTGGGCGGGACAGGCAATTGAAGCTTTCTTT.

This sequence joins TRBV4-2 and TRBJ1-1; 7 bases line up with TRBD1. The length of the CDR3 is 13 residues. V trimming: 0 bases; J trimming: 11 bases; junction bases outside the gene matches: 6. CDR1 and CDR2 (germline): LGHNA, YNFKEQ. For the CDR3, the DNA is TGTGCCAGCAGCCAAGAAGGGGGCGCTGGGGCTTTCTTT. Translating it yields CASSQEGGAGAFF.

This chain uses TRBV19 with TRBJ2-1; perhaps TRBD2 as D (5 bases). The CDR3 has 13 residues. Germline V CDR1 and CDR2: LNHDA, SQIVND (reference sequence). Trimming removed 3 bases from V and 8 bases from J, with 11 bases in between. DNA of the CDR3: TGTGCCAGTAGTATTATGCTGGACTATGAGCAGTTCTTC. Protein product: CASSIMLDYEQFF.

The sample holds one count of this clonotype. The chain links TRBV10-3 to TRBJ2-2; D is possibly TRBD2 (5 bases). Looked up from germline, CDR1 is ENHRY and CDR2 is SYGVKD. CDR3 size: 16 residues. V was trimmed by 9 bases and J by 4 bases, leaving 21 bases between them. The CDR3 region has the DNA TGTGCCATTCCGCGACTACTTGGTAATCCCACCGGGGAGCTGTTTTTT. Amino acids: CAIPRLLGNPTGELFF.

Comments on this clonotype: Germline is not matched at one junction end, which may reflect a read error. This chain connects TRBV28 to TRBJ2-1; the match to TRBD2 covers 7 bases. The CDR3 consists of 12 residues. The germline V gene has CDR1 MDHEN and CDR2 SYDVKM. The DNA of the CDR3 is TGTGCCAGCAGAGGACTAGATAATGAGGAGTTCTTC. Amino acids: CASRGLDNEEFF. Complete variable domain (other parts from reference TRBV28 and TRBJ2-1): DVKVTQSSRYLVKRTGEKVFLECVQDMDHENMFWYRQDPGLGLRLIYFSYDVKMKEKGDIPEGYSVSREKKERFSLILESASTNQTSMYLCASRGLDNEEFFGPGTRLTVL.

V and J are TRBV5-5 and TRBJ2-3; D unclear. Germline V gene data show CDR1 as SGHKS and CDR2 as YYEKEE (reference sequence). The CDR3 spans 14 residues. V gave up 0 bases and J gave up 2 bases, with 7 bases separating them. The chain's CDR3 is CASSLEDPTDTQYF. DNA for the CDR3: TGTGCCAGCAGCTTGGAGGACCCCACAGATACGCAGTATTTT.

This sequence joins TRBV5-4 and TRBJ2-3, with D unclear. The CDR3 length is 11 residues. CDR1 and CDR2 from the germline V gene are SGHNT and YYREEE (reference sequence). V lost 7 bases and J 2 bases, leaving 5 bases between the germline ends. CDR3 nucleotide sequence: TGTGCCAGCGGGGTCACAGATACGCAGTATTTT. Translating gives CASGVTDTQYF. The whole variable domain, remainder taken from reference TRBV5-4 and TRBJ2-3, is ETGVTQSPTHLIKTRGQQVTLRCSSQSGHNTVSWYQQALGQGPQFIFQYYREEENGRGNFPPRFSGLQFPNYSSELNVNALELDDSALYLCASGVTDTQYFGPGTRLTVL.

V and J are TRBV12-3 or TRBV12-4 and TRBJ2-5, with D tentatively TRBD1 (6 bases). The CDR3 is 15 residues long. Trimming shortened V by 0 bases and J by 2 bases, and 10 bases separated the two germline ends. The CDR3 is CASSLANRVQETQYF. Written as DNA, the CDR3 is TGTGCCAGCAGTTTAGCCAACAGGGTTCAAGAGACCCAGTACTTC.

The V call is TRBV27, the J call TRBJ2-6, with D perhaps given as TRBD1 or TRBD2 (5 bases each). CDR3 length equals 15 residues. V was pared by 3 bases and J by 4 bases, with 10 bases between. Germline-derived CDR1 and CDR2 are MNHEY and SMNVEV (reference sequence). The CDR3 region is CASSFFRDGANVLTF. DNA of the CDR3: TGTGCCAGCAGTTTTTTTAGGGACGGGGCCAACGTCCTGACTTTC.

The genes are TRBV12-3 or TRBV12-4 and TRBJ1-2; a possible D gene is TRBD1 (6 bases). V shed 6 bases and J shed 2 bases, with 10 bases lying between them. The CDR3 loop spans 13 amino acids. The CDR3 loop reads CASRRDRNYGYTF. The CDR3 coding sequence is TGTGCCAGCAGACGCGACAGGAACTATGGCTACACCTTC.

This clonotype was observed a handful of times. The chain carries TRBV14 and TRBJ2-7; 9 positions match TRBD2. Trimming cost V 4 bases and J 5 bases; bases outside gene matches: 6. There are 14 residues in the CDR3. Germline V CDR1 and CDR2: SGHDN, FVKESK. The CDR3: CASSLLAGEDEQYF. The CDR3 DNA is TGTGCCAGCAGCCTATTAGCGGGAGAGGACGAGCAGTACTTC.

This clonotype was recorded once. The chain links TRBV6-5 to TRBJ2-1; tentatively, D is TRBD2 (6 bases). Germline lookup yields CDR1 MNHEY and CDR2 SVGAGI. With 8 bases removed from V and 4 bases from J, the gap between germline ends came to 15 bases. This CDR3 spans 14 amino acids. This CDR3 reads CASRNPGTYNEQFF. As DNA, the CDR3 is TGTGCCAGCCGTAACCCAGGGACTTACAATGAGCAGTTCTTC.

V is TRBV28 and J is TRBJ2-7; 10 bases agree with TRBD1. Germline V lookup: CDR1 MDHEN, CDR2 SYDVKM. The CDR3 covers 16 residues. With 5 bases clipped from V and 1 base from J, the junction kept 8 bases outside the gene matches. The DNA of the CDR3 is TGTGCCAGCAGTCGGGGGCCGGGACAGGGGTCCTACGAGCAGTACTTC. Translating gives CASSRGPGQGSYEQYF.

J is TRBJ2-5 and V is TRBV9; TRBD2 aligns across 10 bases. The V gene's germline CDR1 is SGDLS and CDR2 YYNGEE. The CDR3 sequence is 15 residues long. The V segment lost 3 bases and the J segment 4 bases; nucleotides outside the gene matches: 6. The CDR3 here is CASSGGASGRETQYF. Written as DNA, the CDR3 is TGTGCCAGCAGCGGGGGGGCTAGCGGGAGAGAGACCCAGTACTTC.

The chain links TRBV6-5 to TRBJ2-3; 8 nucleotides match TRBD1. J lost 0 bases, V lost 2 bases, and 7 bases had no gene match. Looked up from germline, CDR1 is MNHEY and CDR2 is SVGAGI. This CDR3 comprises 17 residues. The CDR3 nucleotides are TGTGCCAGCAGTTACCCAGGGACAGGACGAAGCACAGATACGCAGTATTTT. This gives the protein CASSYPGTGRSTDTQYF.